The clone carrying this T cell receptor beta chain was detected a few times. Authors' methods: Nucleated cell number was recorded as an estimate derived from reference gene primer amplification. Produced via immunoSEQ multiplex PCR; TCRdb's table is partial and in-frame only. The V and J calls and clone size are taken from that table; D and trimming were inferred from the DNA. Among around 140,000 clones listed, approximately 88% were seen once. The data derive from a study of blood T cell repertoires in COVID-19. Turning to the study itself: COVID-19 samples collected from the United States, Italy and Spain covered acute and convalescent phases. PBMCs, B-cell-depleted T cells, or T cells were the source of the cDNA or gDNA that made up the material.

Sequencing was carried out using peripheral blood. The TCR was taken from a man between 65 and 80 years old with acute or convalescent COVID-19.

The CDR3 spells CASSLATGTGGQETQYF. The CDR3 bases are TGCGCCAGCAGCTTGGCCACCGGGACAGGGGGCCAAGAGACCCAGTACTTC. The chain is built from TRBV5-1 and TRBJ2-5, with TRBD1 matching 11 bases. CDR1 and CDR2 from the germline V gene are SGHRS and YFSETQ. The CDR3 is 17 residues long. V lost 0 bases and J lost 1; bases outside the gene matches: 5.